One and the same sample provided the 32 T cell receptor beta chains below, sequenced in a study of blood T cell repertoires in COVID-19. Sequencing was performed with immunoSEQ multiplex PCR; in TCRdb, only in-frame clones are kept and a portion is missing. The data contain roughly 200,000 clones, about 83% of them singletons. Sequenced: peripheral blood. These receptors came from a woman younger than 45 with COVID-19, enrolled during active disease.

The chain couples TRBV4-2 to TRBJ2-7; TRBD2 is a possible D gene (5 bases). The CDR3 extends over 13 amino acids. V lost 6 bases to trimming and J lost 1 base, with 10 bases between them. Germline loops: CDR1 LGHNA, CDR2 YNFKEQ. The CDR3 is CASSASLSYEQYF. The CDR3 DNA is TGTGCCAGCAGTGCTAGCTTGTCCTACGAGCAGTACTTC.

The chain employs TRBV29-1 and TRBJ1-2; D ambiguous. Deletions cut 5 bases from V and 5 bases from J, with 15 bases between. Germline V lookup: CDR1 SQVTM, CDR2 ANQGSEA. The length of the CDR3 is 13 residues. The CDR3 DNA is TGCAGCGTTCCGAAGCCCCGCGGGTATGGCTACACCTTC. It translates to CSVPKPRGYGYTF. The variable domain in full, with the rest retrieved from reference TRBV29-1 and TRBJ1-2, is SAVISQKPSRDICQRGTSLTIQCQVDSQVTMMFWYRQQPGQSLTLIATANQGSEATYESGFVIDKFPISRPNLTFSTLTVSNMSPEDSSIYLCSVPKPRGYGYTFGSGTRLTVV.

This clone was picked up a small number of times. Other DNA sequences in the same sample also yield this CDR3. The V and J genes are TRBV9 and TRBJ1-2; D unresolved. V was cut by 0 bases and J by 4 bases, with 4 bases left in between. Germline assignment: CDR1 SGDLS and CDR2 YYNGEE. The CDR3 runs 12 residues. This CDR3 is CASSVAGYGYTF. CDR3 coding DNA: TGTGCCAGCAGCGTAGCGGGCTATGGCTACACCTTC.

This rearrangement joins TRBV19 to TRBJ1-1; D may be TRBD1 (6 bases). The CDR3 totals 14 residues. Germline CDR1 and CDR2: LNHDA and SQIVND (reference sequence). V gave up 6 bases and J gave up 1 base, with 12 bases separating them. CDR3 residues: CASRPLGANTEAFF. In nucleotides, the CDR3 is TGTGCCAGTAGGCCCTTGGGGGCGAACACTGAAGCTTTCTTT.

Comments on this clone: A junction end diverges from the germline sequence, so it may reflect a read error. J is TRBJ1-1 and V is TRBV3-1 (or the pseudogene TRBV3-2), with D unresolved. This CDR3 is built from 11 residues. CDR1 and CDR2 (germline): LGHDT, YNNKEL (reference sequence). CDR3 sequence: CASSLNSEAFF. The CDR3 DNA is TGTGCCAGCAGCCTCAACAGTGAAGCTTTCTTT.

This clone was counted between two and nine times. The chain recombines TRBV5-6 with TRBJ1-2, with 10 bases identical to TRBD1. The CDR3 has 15 residues. With 3 bases clipped from V and 7 bases from J, the junction kept 9 bases outside the gene matches. Germline CDR1 is SGHDT and CDR2 is YYEEEE. CDR3 residues: CASSYPGTGAGGYTF. CDR3 DNA: TGTGCCAGCAGCTACCCCGGGACAGGGGCAGGTGGCTACACCTTC.

The CDR3 is CASSFGLAGALETQYF. The CDR3, as DNA: TGTGCCAGCAGCTTTGGACTAGCGGGAGCTTTGGAGACCCAGTACTTC. The V gene is TRBV5-4, the J gene TRBJ2-5, with 13 bases that match TRBD2. The CDR3 loop spans 16 amino acids. V dropped 2 bases and J dropped 5; count of bases not matched to a gene: 6. The germline gives CDR1 SGHNT, CDR2 YYREEE (reference sequence).

The J gene is TRBJ2-1, the V gene TRBV9; D is unclear. The CDR3 is made up of 15 amino acids. CDR1 and CDR2 (germline): SGDLS, YYNGEE. Trimming left V 0 bases short and J 5 bases short, with 12 bases between. The CDR3 DNA reads TGTGCCAGCAGCGTAGCCCCTCTTTTCGACAATGAGCAGTTCTTC. Its protein is CASSVAPLFDNEQFF.

This chain joins TRBV7-2 and TRBJ1-1; TRBD1 is a possible D gene (5 bases). V shed 0 bases and J shed 0 bases, with 11 bases lying between them. Looked up from germline, CDR1 is SGHTA and CDR2 is FQGNSA. The CDR3 contains 16 residues. CDR3 sequence (DNA): TGTGCCAGCAGCTTAGCCCCCCTGACAGTGAACACTGAAGCTTTCTTT. Amino acid sequence: CASSLAPLTVNTEAFF.

The chain links TRBV7-2 to TRBJ1-5; tentatively, D is TRBD1 (5 bases). The CDR3 sequence is 14 residues long. Germline assignment: CDR1 SGHTA and CDR2 FQGNSA. V was trimmed by 1 base and J by 2 bases, leaving 6 bases between them. The CDR3 nucleotides are TGTGCCAGCAGCTTAGGCAGGGGCAATCAGCCCCAGCATTTT. Translation gives CASSLGRGNQPQHF.

This chain joins TRBV6-5 and TRBJ1-2; TRBD1 agrees at 7 bases. V dropped 6 bases and J dropped 3; count of bases not matched to a gene: 10. Germline CDR1 MNHEY, CDR2 SVGAGI. This CDR3 comprises 15 residues. CDR3 loop: CASRLIDRVDYGYTF. CDR3 coding DNA: TGTGCCAGCAGACTGATCGACAGGGTGGACTATGGCTACACCTTC.

J is TRBJ2-7 and V is TRBV4-3; 7 bases fit TRBD1. V shed 0 bases and J 7 bases; nucleotides not matched to a gene: 6. CDR3 length: 14 residues. Germline V lookup: CDR1 LGHNA, CDR2 YSLEER. The CDR3 is CASSQDEGASEQYF. CDR3 DNA: TGCGCCAGCAGCCAAGATGAGGGGGCGAGTGAGCAGTACTTC.

The chain links TRBV18 to TRBJ1-2, with TRBD1 matching 7 bases. In germline, CDR1 is KGHSH, CDR2 LQKENI. The ends lost 3 bases at V and 4 bases at J; junction bases unmatched: 8. The length of the CDR3 is 15 residues. The CDR3, as DNA: TGTGCCAGCTCACCGTTAGACAGGGACCTCTATGGCTACACCTTC. Its translation: CASSPLDRDLYGYTF.

The CDR3 DNA is TGTGCCAGCATCCTCAACCGGGAGGTTAGGGGCTACACCTTC. Translating gives CASILNREVRGYTF. This chain uses TRBV2 with TRBJ1-2; D gene unclear. Deletions cut 7 bases from V and 8 bases from J, with 20 bases between. The CDR3 is 14 residues long. Germline V gene data show CDR1 as SNHLY and CDR2 as FYNNEI.

The chain links TRBV27 to TRBJ2-2; 8 bases line up with TRBD1. CDR1 is MNHEY, CDR2 SMNVEV, per germline (reference sequence). V shed 3 bases and J 1 base; nucleotides not matched to a gene: 16. The CDR3 length is 20 residues. DNA for the CDR3: TGTGCCAGCAGTTTCATTGGACAGGGTAGGGATATTGAGAACACCGGGGAGCTGTTTTTT. It codes for CASSFIGQGRDIENTGELFF.

The gene calls are TRBV27 and TRBJ2-7; D may be TRBD1 (6 bases). CDR1 is MNHEY, CDR2 SMNVEV, per germline (reference sequence). The CDR3 length is 15 residues. Trimming shortened V by 0 bases and J by 0 bases, and 9 bases separated the two germline ends. The CDR3 coding sequence is TGTGCCAGCAGTTTATCGAGGGGGAGCTCCTACGAGCAGTACTTC. Translated: CASSLSRGSSYEQYF.

The chain joins TRBV7-8 to TRBJ2-1, with 7 bases lining up with TRBD1. This CDR3 is 17 amino acids long. V was pared by 4 bases and J by 7 bases, with 16 bases of the junction left unmatched. Per germline, CDR1 SGHVS and CDR2 FQNEAQ. For the CDR3, the DNA is TGTGCCAGCAGCTCAAGCAAGCAGACAGGGCGTGTAAATGAGCAGTTCTTC. This translates into CASSSSKQTGRVNEQFF.

The chain couples TRBV21-1 to TRBJ2-5; whether TRBD2, the table's D call, matches the DNA was not checked. TRBV21-1 is noted as a pseudogene. The CDR3 runs to 15 residues. The CDR3 DNA reads as TGTGCCAGCAGCTGGGGACTAGCGGGAGGAGAGACCCAGTACTTC. It is translated as CASSWGLAGGETQYF.

The chain couples TRBV19 to TRBJ1-2; TRBD1 is a possible D gene (5 bases). The CDR3 contains 15 residues. Trimming shortened V by 8 bases and J by 1 base, and 17 bases separated the two germline ends. The germline CDR1 and CDR2 sequences are LNHDA and SQIVND (reference sequence). The DNA of the CDR3 is TGTGCCAGTTGGCAGGGCGAACGCATTAACTATGGCTACACCTTC. As protein: CASWQGERINYGYTF.

V is TRBV6-5 and J is TRBJ2-7; TRBD2 is a possible D gene (6 bases). V was cut by 6 bases and J by 1 base, with 16 bases left in between. CDR3 length: 15 residues. Germline V gives CDR1 MNHEY, CDR2 SVGAGI. This CDR3 is CASSRGVERSYEQYF. CDR3 nucleotides: TGTGCCAGCAGCCGCGGGGTAGAAAGGTCCTACGAGCAGTACTTC.

This clone was seen a single time. The chain combines TRBV5-1 with TRBJ2-1, with TRBD2 as a possible D gene (5 bases). Germline CDR1 and CDR2: SGHRS and YFSETQ. CDR3 length: 15 residues. V dropped 0 bases and J dropped 2 bases, with 9 bases sitting between them. The CDR3 nucleotides are TGCGCCAGCAGCTTGGAAATAGCGACCTACAATGAGCAGTTCTTC. Translated, it gives CASSLEIATYNEQFF.

This chain links TRBV6-5 with TRBJ2-7, with D possibly TRBD2 on 6 matching bases. The germline V and J ends were trimmed by 0 bases and 5 bases, with 11 bases remaining between them. CDR3 length equals 14 residues. CDR1 and CDR2 (germline): MNHEY, SVGAGI. CDR3 nucleotide sequence: TGTGCCAGCAGTTACTCGGAAGGGAGGCACGAGCAGTACTTC. Translated: CASSYSEGRHEQYF.

The chain recombines TRBV2 with TRBJ1-2; D not resolved. Germline V gene lookup returns CDR1 SNHLY and CDR2 FYNNEI. V gave up 3 bases and J gave up 4 bases, with 9 bases separating them. CDR3 length: 13 residues. The CDR3 loop reads CASSEGVPYGYTF. The CDR3 bases are TGTGCCAGCAGTGAGGGAGTCCCCTATGGCTACACCTTC.

This chain links TRBV2 with TRBJ2-2; 12 bases align to TRBD2. This CDR3 is built from 19 residues. V lost 5 bases to trimming and J lost 0 bases; unmatched junction nucleotides: 10. The germline CDR1 and CDR2 sequences are SNHLY and FYNNEI. The CDR3 region is CASSPSRTSGVANTGELFF. CDR3 nucleotides: TGTGCCAGCAGTCCTTCTCGGACTAGCGGGGTTGCGAACACCGGGGAGCTGTTTTTT.

The rearrangement joins TRBV5-1 to TRBJ2-7; 10 nucleotides align to TRBD2. The germline V gene has CDR1 SGHRS and CDR2 YFSETQ. The CDR3 has 15 residues. Unmatched junction bases numbered 4, after V lost 4 bases and J lost 0 bases. DNA of the CDR3: TGCGCCAGCAGCCCACGGACTAGCGGCTCCTACGAGCAGTACTTC. It codes for CASSPRTSGSYEQYF. The full variable domain, completed using reference TRBV5-1 and TRBJ2-7, is KAGVTQTPRYLIKTRGQQVTLSCSPISGHRSVSWYQQTPGQGLQFLFEYFSETQRNKGNFPGRFSGRQFSNSRSEMNVSTLELGDSALYLCASSPRTSGSYEQYFGPGTRLTVT.

The gene calls are TRBV7-6 and TRBJ2-7; 7 nucleotides line up with TRBD1. This CDR3 is built from 15 residues. CDR1 is SGHVS, CDR2 FNYEAQ, per germline. V shed 4 bases and J 4 bases; nucleotides not matched to a gene: 10. DNA of the CDR3: TGTGCCAGCAGCTCGAGACAGGGCGGCGGTTACGAGCAGTACTTC. Residues: CASSSRQGGGYEQYF.

The chain uses TRBV27 and TRBJ1-1; TRBD1 might be the D (6 bases). CDR1 is MNHEY and CDR2 is SMNVEV in the germline V gene (reference sequence). V was clipped by 0 bases and J by 2 bases, with 13 bases between them. The CDR3 spans 16 residues. Written as DNA, the CDR3 is TGTGCCAGCAGTTTATCGGCAGGGGTGGGTAACACTGAAGCTTTCTTT. This translates into CASSLSAGVGNTEAFF.

The chain employs TRBV19 and TRBJ2-1; weak D call: TRBD1 (5 bases). Trimming took off 3 bases at V and 4 bases at J, with 16 bases between the two ends. The CDR3 loop spans 16 amino acids. Per germline, CDR1 LNHDA and CDR2 SQIVND (reference sequence). The CDR3 reads CASSIRGPRAYNEQFF. The CDR3 region has the DNA TGTGCCAGTAGTATTAGGGGTCCCCGTGCGTACAATGAGCAGTTCTTC.

This clone was picked up one time. The rearrangement joins TRBV28 to TRBJ1-5, with D hard to call. Trimming removed 2 bases from V and 0 bases from J, with 8 bases in between. Germline values: CDR1 MDHEN, CDR2 SYDVKM. The CDR3 is 15 residues long. This chain's CDR3 is CASSLESLSNQPQHF. The CDR3, as DNA: TGTGCCAGCAGTTTAGAAAGCCTTAGCAATCAGCCCCAGCATTTT.

The gene calls are TRBV6-5 and TRBJ1-4; D gene unclear. Germline CDR1 reads MNHEY; CDR2 reads SVGAGI. The CDR3 runs to 15 residues. V was clipped by 4 bases and J by 0 bases, with 9 bases between them. The CDR3 sequence is CASSSYRTTNEKLFF. The CDR3, as DNA: TGTGCCAGCAGTTCCTACAGAACAACTAATGAAAAACTGTTTTTT.

This chain links TRBV2 with TRBJ2-1; weak D call: TRBD2 (6 bases). V lost 3 bases and J lost 1, with 10 bases in between. The CDR3 length is 15 residues. Germline V gene data show CDR1 as SNHLY and CDR2 as FYNNEI. CDR3 residues: CASSERLASYNEQFF. The CDR3 DNA follows: TGTGCCAGCAGTGAGCGGCTAGCGTCCTACAATGAGCAGTTCTTC.

Only a few counts were recorded for this clone. This chain connects TRBV19 to TRBJ1-6; D is possibly TRBD1 (5 bases). The V end lost 6 bases, the J end lost 7 bases, and 13 bases lay between the germline ends. This CDR3 contains 14 residues. CDR1 and CDR2 (germline): LNHDA, SQIVND (reference sequence). The CDR3 region has the DNA TGTGCCAGTAGCCTGCCAGGGAACAATTCACCCCTCCACTTT. Translation: CASSLPGNNSPLHF.